The rows below give T cell receptor beta chains drawn from one sample of a study of Ad26.COV2.S vaccination and SARS-CoV-2 variants. Libraries were prepared by immunoSEQ multiplex PCR; TCRdb keeps only in-frame clonotypes and omits some of them. The sample consists of about 320,000 clones, 85% to 90% of them appearing once. The material sequenced was peripheral blood, taken in a trial of Ad26.COV2.S vaccine versus placebo. All receptors come from a person aged 18-65 years who received the Ad26.COV2.S COVID-19 vaccine or a placebo. Both conserved end residues are part of each CDR3. D genes are given only for firm matches. Some rows mark clone size as missing; the rest say once, few, many or name a class of expanded clone.

d_call j_call v_call clone_size cdr3_aa cdr3_nt
. TRBJ2-6 TRBV12-5 . CASGNRAYVLTF TGTGCTAGTGGAAACCGGGCCTATGTCCTGACTTTC
TRBD1 TRBJ1-1 TRBV7-9 . CASSLEMTGVSEAFF TGTGCCAGCAGCTTAGAGATGACAGGGGTCTCTGAAGCTTTCTTT
. TRBJ1-1 TRBV5-1 . CASSLEQGGTEAFF TGCGCCAGCAGCTTGGAGCAAGGGGGCACTGAAGCTTTCTTT
. TRBJ2-5 TRBV7-9 . CASSSFQETQYF TGTGCCAGCAGCTCCTTCCAGGAGACCCAGTACTTC
. TRBJ2-7 TRBV5-6 . CASSPWRVAYEQYF TGTGCCAGCAGCCCTTGGAGGGTAGCCTACGAGCAGTACTTC
. TRBJ2-1 TRBV2 . CASRRRDGYNEQFF TGTGCCAGCAGACGCCGGGACGGTTACAATGAGCAGTTCTTC
. TRBJ1-1 TRBV11-3 . CASSSALQTEAFF TGTGCCAGCAGCTCGGCGCTCCAGACTGAAGCTTTCTTT
. TRBJ2-4 TRBV5-4 once CASSSQKGATMDIQYF TGTGCCAGCAGCTCACAGAAGGGTGCGACCATGGACATTCAGTACTTC
. TRBJ2-2 TRBV19 . CASSEGLGAGELFF TGTGCCAGTAGTGAGGGATTGGGGGCCGGGGAGCTGTTTTTT
TRBD1 TRBJ2-5 TRBV18 . CASSHQDRGQETQYF TGTGCCAGCTCTCATCAGGACAGGGGCCAAGAGACCCAGTACTTC
. TRBJ1-2 TRBV7-6 . CASSLAEGDYGYTF TGTGCCAGCAGCTTAGCGGAGGGTGACTATGGCTACACCTTC
. TRBJ2-3 TRBV9 . CASSVEIDTQYF TGTGCCAGCAGCGTAGAAATAGATACGCAGTATTTT
TRBD1 TRBJ2-5 TRBV28 . CASSPLRGPRKLGTQYF TGTGCCAGCAGTCCGCTCAGGGGGCCTAGGAAACTAGGGACCCAGTACTTC
TRBD1 TRBJ1-1 TRBV7-9 . CASSSTGGNTEAFF TGTGCCAGCAGCTCGACAGGGGGCAACACTGAAGCTTTCTTT
. TRBJ1-2 TRBV6-4 . CASSRNGGDYGYTF TGTGCCAGCTCCCGGAACGGGGGCGACTATGGCTACACCTTC
. TRBJ1-4 TRBV29-1 . CSVDVGSPTNEKLFF TGCAGCGTTGATGTCGGGTCTCCAACTAATGAAAAACTGTTTTTT
. TRBJ1-6 TRBV7-9 . CASTLAGVNNSPLHF TGTGCCAGCACCCTGGCGGGGGTCAATAATTCACCCCTCCACTTT
. TRBJ2-1 TRBV18 . CASSPASGAYNEQFF TGTGCCAGCTCACCTGCGTCGGGAGCATACAATGAGCAGTTCTTC
. TRBJ1-5 TRBV28 . CASSFGGSPSNQPQHF TGTGCCAGCAGTTTTGGGGGTTCACCGAGCAATCAGCCCCAGCATTTT
. TRBJ1-6 TRBV5-6 few CASSPEQLPPLHF TGTGCCAGCAGCCCGGAACAGCTGCCCCCCCTCCACTTT
TRBD1 TRBJ2-7 TRBV20-1 . CSAQGENEQYF TGCAGTGCTCAGGGGGAAAACGAGCAGTACTTC
. TRBJ1-2 TRBV11-3 . CASSLVETGRGYTF TGTGCCAGCAGCTTAGTCGAGACGGGACGGGGCTACACCTTC
TRBD2 TRBJ2-1 TRBV11-2 . CASSPLRGNSYNEQFF TGTGCCAGCAGCCCCCTGCGGGGGAACTCCTACAATGAGCAGTTCTTC
. TRBJ2-7 TRBV19 . CASKDRLNSYEQYF TGTGCCAGTAAAGACAGGCTAAACTCCTACGAGCAGTACTTC
. TRBJ1-5 TRBV18 . CASSPDVRQPQHF TGTGCCAGCTCACCGGATGTTCGACAGCCCCAGCATTTT
. TRBJ1-1 TRBV7-3 . CASSPSREHTEAFF TGTGCCAGCAGCCCATCCAGAGAGCACACTGAAGCTTTCTTT
TRBD1 TRBJ2-7 TRBV29-1 once CSVTTGTGDEQYF TGCAGCGTTACTACCGGGACAGGGGACGAGCAGTACTTC
. TRBJ2-1 TRBV5-4 . CASSLAGQNTYNEQFF TGTGCCAGCAGCTTGGCCGGACAGAACACCTACAATGAGCAGTTCTTC